This TCR beta chain was found in a study of regulatory T cells in long-lasting Graves disease. Overall study: New Graves' disease cases had less than 3 months of antithyroid drugs.

Through Arm-PCR of CDR3 regions and iRepertoire HTBI primers, TCR beta libraries were built. In TCRdb, the multiplex PCR reads were re-called with MiXCR into one record per CDR3 protein. The sample yields around 450,000 distinct CDR3 sequences, over 14% seen once. This clonotype showed up many times. Regarding time point: newly diagnosed GD, antithyroid drugs for less than 3 months. PBMCs were the source of the RNA used for TCR sequencing. V gave up 0 bases and J gave up 3 bases, with 7 bases separating them. The CDR3 runs to 13 residues. Germline loops: CDR1 SGHRS, CDR2 YFSETQ. The same specimen was also included in a second study, on T cells in Graves' hyperthyroidism and ophthalmopathy. That source reports: It was uncontrolled infection, other autoimmune disease, pregnancy or lactation that excluded patients.

This TCR was sampled from a woman in her forties with Graves disease. Sequences were derived from peripheral blood mononuclear cells (PBMCs), sampled at new diagnosis, from a patient treated with antithyroid drugs. The chain uses TRBV5-1 and TRBJ2-7; D is undetermined. CDR3 DNA: TGCGCCAGCAGCTTGGAGTCGGTCTACGAGCAGTACTTC. Translation: CASSLESVYEQYF.